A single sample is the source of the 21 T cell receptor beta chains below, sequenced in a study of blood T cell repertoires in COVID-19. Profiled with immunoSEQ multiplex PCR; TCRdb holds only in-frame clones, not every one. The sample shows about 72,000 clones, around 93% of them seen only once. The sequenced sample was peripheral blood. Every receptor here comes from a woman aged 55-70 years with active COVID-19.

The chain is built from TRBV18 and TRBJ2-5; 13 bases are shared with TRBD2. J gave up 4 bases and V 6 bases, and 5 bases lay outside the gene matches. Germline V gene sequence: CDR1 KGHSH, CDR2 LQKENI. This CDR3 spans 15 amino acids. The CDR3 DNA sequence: TGTGCCAGCTCGCGGACTAGCGGGAGAGTAGAGACCCAGTACTTC. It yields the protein CASSRTSGRVETQYF. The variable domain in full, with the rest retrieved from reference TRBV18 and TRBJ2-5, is NAGVMQNPRHLVRRRGQEARLRCSPMKGHSHVYWYRQLPEEGLKFMVYLQKENIIDESGMPKERFSAEFPKEGPSILRIQQVVRGDSAAYFCASSRTSGRVETQYFGPGTRLLVL.

CDR3 sequence (DNA): TGTGCCAGCAAACAGACGGGGGAGCAGTACTTC. It translates to CASKQTGEQYF. The chain recombines TRBV6-6 with TRBJ2-7, with a possible D match to TRBD2 (5 bases). The CDR3 has 11 amino acids. The V gene's germline CDR1 is MNHNY and CDR2 SVGAGI (reference sequence). V dropped 7 bases and J dropped 7 bases, with 11 bases sitting between them.

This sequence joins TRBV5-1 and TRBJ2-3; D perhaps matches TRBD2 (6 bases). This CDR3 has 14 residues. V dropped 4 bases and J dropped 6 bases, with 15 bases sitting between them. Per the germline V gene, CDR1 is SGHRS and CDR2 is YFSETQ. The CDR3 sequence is CASSTRDGVDTQYF. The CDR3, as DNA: TGCGCCAGCAGCACGCGGGACGGGGTCGATACGCAGTATTTT.

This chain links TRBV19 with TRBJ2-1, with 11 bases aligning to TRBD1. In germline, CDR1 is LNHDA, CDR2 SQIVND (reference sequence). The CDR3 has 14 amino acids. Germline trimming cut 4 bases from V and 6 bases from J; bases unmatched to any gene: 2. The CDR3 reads CASSRGTGGNEQFF. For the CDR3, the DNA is TGTGCCAGTAGTAGAGGGACAGGGGGCAATGAGCAGTTCTTC.

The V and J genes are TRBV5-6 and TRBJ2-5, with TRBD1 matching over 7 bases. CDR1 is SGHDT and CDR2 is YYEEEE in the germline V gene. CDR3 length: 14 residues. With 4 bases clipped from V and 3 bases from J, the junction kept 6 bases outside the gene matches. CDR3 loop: CASSRDRVEETQYF. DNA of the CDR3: TGTGCCAGCAGCCGAGACAGGGTTGAAGAGACCCAGTACTTC.

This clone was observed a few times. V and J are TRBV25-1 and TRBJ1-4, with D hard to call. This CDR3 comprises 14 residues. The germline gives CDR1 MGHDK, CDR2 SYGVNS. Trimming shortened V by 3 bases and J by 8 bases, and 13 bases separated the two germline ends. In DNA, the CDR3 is TGTGCCAGCAGTGAGACCGAGGTCGTAGAAAAACTGTTTTTT. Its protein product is CASSETEVVEKLFF.

This CDR3 reads CASSPDLAKNIQYF. The CDR3 DNA reads as TGTGCCAGCTCACCGGACTTGGCCAAAAACATTCAGTACTTC. J is TRBJ2-4 and V is TRBV18; TRBD2 is a possible D gene (5 bases). Germline assignment: CDR1 KGHSH and CDR2 LQKENI. The CDR3 spans 14 residues. V lost 3 bases to trimming and J lost 1 base, with 7 bases between them.

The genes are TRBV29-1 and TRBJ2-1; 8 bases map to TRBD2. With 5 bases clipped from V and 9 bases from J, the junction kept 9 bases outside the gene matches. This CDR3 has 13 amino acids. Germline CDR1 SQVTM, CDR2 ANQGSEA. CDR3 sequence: CSVLGGGRGEQFF. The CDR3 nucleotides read TGCAGCGTTCTCGGCGGGGGGAGGGGTGAGCAGTTCTTC.

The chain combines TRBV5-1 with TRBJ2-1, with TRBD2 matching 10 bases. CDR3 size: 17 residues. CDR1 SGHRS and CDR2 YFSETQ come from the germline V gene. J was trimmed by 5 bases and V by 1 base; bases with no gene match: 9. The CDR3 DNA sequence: TGCGCCAGCAGCTTGCCCGGCCTTAGCGGGAGGAACAATGAGCAGTTCTTC. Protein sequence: CASSLPGLSGRNNEQFF.

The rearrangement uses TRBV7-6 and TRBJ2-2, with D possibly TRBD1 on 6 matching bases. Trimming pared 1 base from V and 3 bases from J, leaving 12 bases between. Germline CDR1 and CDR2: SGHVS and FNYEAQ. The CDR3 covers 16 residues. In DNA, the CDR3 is TGTGCCAGCAGCTTAGACCCCCAGGGGTACACCGGGGAGCTGTTTTTT. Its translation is CASSLDPQGYTGELFF.

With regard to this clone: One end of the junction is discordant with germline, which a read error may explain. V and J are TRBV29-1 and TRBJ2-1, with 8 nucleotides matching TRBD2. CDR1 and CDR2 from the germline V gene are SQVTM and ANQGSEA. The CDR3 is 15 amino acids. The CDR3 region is CSVEGLAPTYNEQFF. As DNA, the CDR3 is TGCAGCGTCGAAGGACTAGCTCCAACCTACAATGAGCAGTTCTTC.

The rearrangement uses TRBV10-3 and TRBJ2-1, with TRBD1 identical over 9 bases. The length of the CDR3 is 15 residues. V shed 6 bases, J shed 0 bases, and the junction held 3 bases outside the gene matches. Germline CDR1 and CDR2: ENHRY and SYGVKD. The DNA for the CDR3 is TGTGCCATCAGGGGGACAGGGAGCTCCTACAATGAGCAGTTCTTC. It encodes CAIRGTGSSYNEQFF.

As DNA, the CDR3 is TGTGCCAGTAGTAGAACGGACAGGGTGAACACTGAAGCTTTCTTT. Translation gives CASSRTDRVNTEAFF. This rearrangement joins TRBV19 to TRBJ1-1; 8 bases map to TRBD1. Unmatched junction bases numbered 4, after V lost 4 bases and J lost 0 bases. The V gene's germline CDR1 is LNHDA and CDR2 SQIVND (reference sequence). This CDR3 is 15 amino acids long.

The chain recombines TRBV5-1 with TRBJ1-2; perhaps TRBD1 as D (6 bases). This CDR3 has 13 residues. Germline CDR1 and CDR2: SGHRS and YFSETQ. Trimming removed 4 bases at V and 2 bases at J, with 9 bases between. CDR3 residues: CASSQGPNYGYTF. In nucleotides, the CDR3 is TGCGCCAGCAGCCAGGGGCCCAACTATGGCTACACCTTC.

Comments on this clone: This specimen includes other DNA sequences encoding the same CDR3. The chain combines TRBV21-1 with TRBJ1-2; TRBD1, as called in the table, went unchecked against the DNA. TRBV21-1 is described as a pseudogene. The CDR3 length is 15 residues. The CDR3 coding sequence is TGTGCCAGCCGACGAAGGAGCGACAGAACCTATGGCTACACCTTC. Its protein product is CASRRRSDRTYGYTF.

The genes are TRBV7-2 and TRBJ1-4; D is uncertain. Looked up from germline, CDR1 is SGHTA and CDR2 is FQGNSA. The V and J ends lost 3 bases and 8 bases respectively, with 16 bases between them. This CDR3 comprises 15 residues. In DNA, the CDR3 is TGTGCCAGCAGCTTTACTCACCTGCGAGTGGAAAAACTGTTTTTT. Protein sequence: CASSFTHLRVEKLFF.

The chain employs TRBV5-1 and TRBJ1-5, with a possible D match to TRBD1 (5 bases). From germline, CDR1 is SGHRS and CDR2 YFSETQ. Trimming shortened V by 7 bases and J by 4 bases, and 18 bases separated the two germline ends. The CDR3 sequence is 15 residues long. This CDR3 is CASSLGGDRNQPQHF. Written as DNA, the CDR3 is TGCGCCAGCTCTCTTGGAGGGGACCGGAATCAGCCCCAGCATTTT.

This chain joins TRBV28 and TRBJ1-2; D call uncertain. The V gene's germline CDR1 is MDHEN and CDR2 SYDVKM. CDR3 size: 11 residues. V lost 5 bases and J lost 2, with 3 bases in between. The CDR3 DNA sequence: TGTGCCAGCAGTATAAACTATGGCTACACCTTC. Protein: CASSINYGYTF.

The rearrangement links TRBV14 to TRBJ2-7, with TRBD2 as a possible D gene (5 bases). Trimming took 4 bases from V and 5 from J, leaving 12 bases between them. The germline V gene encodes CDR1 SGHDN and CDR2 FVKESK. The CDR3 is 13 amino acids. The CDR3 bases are TGTGCCAGCAGCCCCCCGGGATTCGACGAGCAGTACTTC. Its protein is CASSPPGFDEQYF.

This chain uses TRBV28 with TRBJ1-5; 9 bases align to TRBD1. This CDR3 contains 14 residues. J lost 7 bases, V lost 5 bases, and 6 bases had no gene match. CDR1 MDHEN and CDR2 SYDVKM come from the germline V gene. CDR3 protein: CASSPGQGQQPQHF. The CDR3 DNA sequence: TGTGCCAGCAGTCCCGGACAGGGGCAACAGCCCCAGCATTTT.

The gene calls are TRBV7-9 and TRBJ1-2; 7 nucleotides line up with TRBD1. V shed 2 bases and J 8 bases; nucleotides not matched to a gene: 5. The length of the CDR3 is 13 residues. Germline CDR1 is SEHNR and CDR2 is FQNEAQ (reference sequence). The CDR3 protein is CASSLYEGQGYTF. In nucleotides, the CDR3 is TGTGCCAGCAGCTTATATGAGGGACAGGGCTACACCTTC.